What follows is one T cell receptor (beta chain) and its context. The data are from a study of OX40 agonist ivuxolimab in advanced cancers. Here immunoSEQ multiplex PCR was the method, and the copy in TCRdb shows in-frame clones only, minus some. The profile shows tens of thousands of clones, 92% of them singletons. The V segment lost 3 bases and the J segment 6 bases; nucleotides outside the gene matches: 6. This CDR3 is built from 14 residues. Germline V lookup: CDR1 KGHSH, CDR2 LQKENI. The source of this sequence is an adult with an advanced solid tumor such as melanoma, head and neck, liver or kidney cancer. The material was CD4+ or CD8+ T cells sorted from blood, obtained in a trial of the OX40 agonist ivuxolimab. This sequence joins TRBV18 and TRBJ2-7; 9 bases are shared with TRBD1. CDR3 sequence reads: CASSPRQDRGEQYF. The CDR3 bases are TGTGCCAGCTCACCTCGACAGGACAGGGGCGAGCAGTACTTC.